What follows are 18 T cell receptor beta chains derived from one specimen sequenced in a study of cytomegalovirus exposure and HLA in healthy donors. 13 Jbeta primers and 60 Vbeta primers were used for the PCR. Generated by immunoSEQ multiplex PCR, the TCRdb table keeps only in-frame clones and is missing some. The table has roughly 68,000 clones, around 72% seen once; the top ten hold approximately 7%. The sequenced sample was PBMCs. The receptors derive from a woman aged 25 to 39 in good health and CMV-seropositive.

This chain joins TRBV28 and TRBJ2-3; 12 bases match TRBD2. The CDR3 covers 17 residues. Germline CDR1 is MDHEN and CDR2 is SYDVKM. Trimming at V came to 4 bases and at J to 3 bases, leaving 8 bases not matched to a gene. CDR3: CASSSLAGGPRTDTQYF. In DNA form, the CDR3 reads TGTGCCAGCAGTTCTCTAGCGGGAGGGCCACGTACAGATACGCAGTATTTT.

The V call is TRBV6-4, the J call TRBJ2-5; TRBD2 matches at 8 bases. V gave up 5 bases and J gave up 9 bases; unmatched junction bases: 14. Germline V gene sequence: CDR1 MRHNA, CDR2 SNTAGT. The CDR3 is made up of 15 amino acids. CDR3 in DNA: TGTGCCAGCAGTACTAGCGGACTGCACCGTTCGGCCCAGTACTTC. Translated, it gives CASSTSGLHRSAQYF.

A remark on this clone: Other DNA sequences within the sample encode an identical CDR3. V is TRBV5-8 and J is TRBJ1-1; D is unresolved. Germline loops: CDR1 SGHTS, CDR2 YDEGEE. Trimming stripped 4 bases from V and 11 bases from J, with 12 bases between. The length of the CDR3 is 11 residues. CDR3 coding DNA: TGTGCCAGCAGCCCACGGGTTGGGGCTTTCTTT. Encoded protein: CASSPRVGAFF.

The rearrangement joins TRBV5-1 to TRBJ2-6, with TRBD1 as a possible D gene (6 bases). Germline assignment: CDR1 SGHRS and CDR2 YFSETQ. V was clipped by 4 bases and J by 0 bases, with 11 bases between them. The CDR3 spans 16 residues. For the CDR3, the DNA is TGCGCCAGCAGCCAAAGACAGGTCTCTGGGGCCAACGTCCTGACTTTC. Its translation is CASSQRQVSGANVLTF.

This clone was detected once. The chain employs TRBV19 and TRBJ2-1; TRBD2 aligns across 8 bases. Trimming cost V 3 bases and J 8 bases; bases outside gene matches: 6. Germline loops: CDR1 LNHDA, CDR2 SQIVND (reference sequence). The CDR3 spans 14 residues. The CDR3 reads CASSISGVGDEQFF. In DNA form, the CDR3 reads TGTGCCAGTAGTATTAGCGGGGTGGGGGATGAGCAGTTCTTC.

The chain joins TRBV29-1 to TRBJ2-2; D is possibly TRBD1 (6 bases). V lost 4 bases and J lost 3, with 9 bases in between. The CDR3 is made up of 13 amino acids. CDR1 is SQVTM and CDR2 is ANQGSEA in the germline V gene. The CDR3 is CSVVSGDTGELFF. DNA of the CDR3: TGCAGCGTTGTTTCAGGGGACACCGGGGAGCTGTTTTTT.

This clone was detected only a few times. The junction departs from the called germline gene at one end, perhaps through a read error. The chain links TRBV2 to TRBJ1-1; 7 bases map to TRBD1. Germline values: CDR1 SNHLY, CDR2 FYNNEI. The CDR3 is 15 residues long. The CDR3 sequence is CASSNPLPGQTEAFF. CDR3 in DNA: TGTGCAAGCAGTAATCCTCTCCCGGGACAGACCGAAGCTTTCTTT.

The gene calls are TRBV7-2 and TRBJ2-6; tentatively, D is TRBD1 (6 bases). The germline V gene has CDR1 SGHTA and CDR2 FQGNSA. Trimming shortened V by 1 base and J by 2 bases, and 6 bases separated the two germline ends. The CDR3 covers 15 residues. In DNA, the CDR3 is TGTGCCAGCAGCTTAGGGGGGCCTGGGGCCAACGTCCTGACTTTC. This codes for CASSLGGPGANVLTF.

The gene calls are TRBV9 and TRBJ1-1, with no clear D. V dropped 0 bases and J dropped 3 bases, with 6 bases sitting between them. The CDR3 is 13 amino acids. Germline V CDR1 and CDR2: SGDLS, YYNGEE. Here the CDR3 reads CASSVAVDTEAFF. The CDR3 DNA sequence: TGTGCCAGCAGCGTAGCCGTAGACACTGAAGCTTTCTTT.

The V and J genes are TRBV9 and TRBJ2-2; the match to TRBD2 covers 15 bases. This CDR3 spans 19 amino acids. Germline V gene data show CDR1 as SGDLS and CDR2 as YYNGEE. V shed 3 bases and J 6 bases; nucleotides not matched to a gene: 12. CDR3 region: CASSGGLAGGEYKSGELFF. The DNA of the CDR3 is TGTGCCAGCAGCGGCGGACTAGCGGGAGGGGAATACAAGTCCGGGGAGCTGTTTTTT.

The genes are TRBV9 and TRBJ2-7; unclear D gene. This CDR3 spans 14 amino acids. The V and J ends lost 1 base and 2 bases respectively, with 10 bases between them. The germline V gene encodes CDR1 SGDLS and CDR2 YYNGEE. CDR3 residues: CASSVNQETYEQYF. DNA for the CDR3: TGTGCCAGCAGCGTAAACCAGGAAACCTACGAGCAGTACTTC.

V is TRBV6-6 and J is TRBJ2-5, with 8 bases matching TRBD1. Germline CDR1 MNHNY, CDR2 SVGAGI (reference sequence). V lost 4 bases to trimming and J lost 5 bases; unmatched junction nucleotides: 9. The CDR3 length is 15 residues. For the CDR3, the DNA is TGTGCCAGCAGTTTATACAGGGGGAATACGGAGACCCAGTACTTC. It yields the protein CASSLYRGNTETQYF.

The chain has TRBV4-2 and TRBJ2-7, with D perhaps TRBD1 (6 bases). The CDR3 sequence is 17 residues long. The germline CDR1 and CDR2 sequences are LGHNA and YNFKEQ. The ends were cut back, 0 bases at V and 3 bases at J, with 18 bases in the middle. Here the CDR3 reads CASSQDDTGSLGYEQYF. The DNA of the CDR3 is TGTGCCAGCAGCCAAGACGATACAGGGTCCCTGGGCTACGAGCAGTACTTC.

J is TRBJ2-1 and V is TRBV7-8, with 12 positions matching TRBD2. V was clipped by 1 base and J by 5 bases; unmatched bases: 6. CDR3 length: 17 amino acids. Germline-derived CDR1 and CDR2 are SGHVS and FQNEAQ. Here the CDR3 DNA reads TGTGCCAGCAGCTTAGGTCGCGGACTAGCGGGACACAATGAGCAGTTCTTC. Translated: CASSLGRGLAGHNEQFF.

The rearrangement links TRBV10-3 to TRBJ2-5; 7 bases agree with TRBD2. CDR3 length: 13 amino acids. V lost 4 bases and J lost 5; bases outside the gene matches: 4. Germline loops: CDR1 ENHRY, CDR2 SYGVKD. CDR3 region: CAISGLAAETQYF. CDR3 bases: TGTGCCATCAGTGGTCTAGCGGCTGAGACCCAGTACTTC.

The CDR3 protein is CASSDVHITDTQYF. The DNA for the CDR3 is TGTGCCAGCAGTGATGTCCACATAACAGATACGCAGTATTTT. The chain combines TRBV25-1 with TRBJ2-3; D not certain. The V end lost 3 bases, the J end lost 3 bases, and 10 bases lay between the germline ends. Germline V gene sequence: CDR1 MGHDK, CDR2 SYGVNS. The CDR3 runs to 14 residues.

The chain recombines TRBV7-9 with TRBJ1-5; TRBD1 might be the D (5 bases). The ends were cut back, 5 bases at V and 3 bases at J, with 11 bases in the middle. CDR1 SEHNR and CDR2 FQNEAQ come from the germline V gene (reference sequence). The CDR3 extends over 14 amino acids. In DNA, the CDR3 is TGTGCCAGCAGCGGCGGGGGTTACAATCAGCCCCAGCATTTT. Protein sequence: CASSGGGYNQPQHF.

This clone was counted between two and nine times. The chain is built from TRBV27 and TRBJ1-4; TRBD1 aligns across 7 bases. CDR1 is MNHEY, CDR2 SMNVEV, per germline (reference sequence). V lost 5 bases, J lost 5 bases, and 2 bases stayed unmatched. The CDR3 consists of 13 residues. In DNA form, the CDR3 reads TGTGCCAGCAGTCGACAGGGAAATGAAAAACTGTTTTTT. This translates into CASSRQGNEKLFF.